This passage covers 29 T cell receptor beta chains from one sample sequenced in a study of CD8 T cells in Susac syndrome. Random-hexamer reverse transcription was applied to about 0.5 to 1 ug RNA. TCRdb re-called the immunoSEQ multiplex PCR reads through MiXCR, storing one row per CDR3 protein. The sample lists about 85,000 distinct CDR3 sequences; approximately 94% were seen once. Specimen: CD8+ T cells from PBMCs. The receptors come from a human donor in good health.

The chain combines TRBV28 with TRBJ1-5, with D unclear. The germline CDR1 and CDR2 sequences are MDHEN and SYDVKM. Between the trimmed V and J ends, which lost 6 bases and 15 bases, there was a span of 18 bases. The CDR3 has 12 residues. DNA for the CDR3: TGTGCCAGCAGCCACGGGTCGCCGTCGCCGCATTTT. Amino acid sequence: CASSHGSPSPHF.

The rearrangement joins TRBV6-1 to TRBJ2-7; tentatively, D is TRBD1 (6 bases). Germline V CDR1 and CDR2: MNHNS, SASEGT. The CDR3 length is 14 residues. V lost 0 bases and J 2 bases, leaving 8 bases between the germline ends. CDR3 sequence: CASSEAGQTYEQYV. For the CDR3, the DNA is TGTGCCAGCAGTGAAGCCGGACAGACCTACGAGCAGTACGTC.

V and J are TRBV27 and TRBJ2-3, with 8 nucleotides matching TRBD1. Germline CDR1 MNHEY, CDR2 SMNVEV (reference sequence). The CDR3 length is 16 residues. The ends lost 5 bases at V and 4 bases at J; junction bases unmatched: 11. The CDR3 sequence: CASSHRWTGWADTQYF. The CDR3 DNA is TGTGCCAGCAGTCACCGGTGGACAGGGTGGGCAGATACGCAGTATTTT.

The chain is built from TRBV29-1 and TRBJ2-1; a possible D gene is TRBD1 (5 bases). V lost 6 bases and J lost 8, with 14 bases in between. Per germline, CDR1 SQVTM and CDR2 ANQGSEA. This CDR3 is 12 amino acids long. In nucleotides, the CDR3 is TGCAGCGTCTCGCAGGGTGGGGATGAGCAGTTCTTC. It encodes CSVSQGGDEQFF.

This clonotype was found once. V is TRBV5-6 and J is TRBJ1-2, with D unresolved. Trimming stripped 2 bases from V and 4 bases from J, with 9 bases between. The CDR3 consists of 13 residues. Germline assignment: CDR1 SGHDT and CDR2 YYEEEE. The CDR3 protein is CASSFGVPYGYTF. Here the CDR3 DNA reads TGTGCCAGCAGCTTTGGGGTGCCCTATGGCTACACCTTC. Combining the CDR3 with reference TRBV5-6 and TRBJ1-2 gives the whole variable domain DAGVTQSPTHLIKTRGQQVTLRCSPKSGHDTVSWYQQALGQGPQFIFQYYEEEERQRGNFPDRFSGHQFPNYSSELNVNALLLGDSALYLCASSFGVPYGYTFGSGTRLTVV.

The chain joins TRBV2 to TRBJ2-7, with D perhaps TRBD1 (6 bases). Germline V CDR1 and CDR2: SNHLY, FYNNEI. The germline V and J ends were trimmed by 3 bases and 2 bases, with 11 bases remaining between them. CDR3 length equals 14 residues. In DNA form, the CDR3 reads TGTGCCAGCAGTGATCAGGGGTCCCCCTACGAGCAGTACTTC. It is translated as CASSDQGSPYEQYF.

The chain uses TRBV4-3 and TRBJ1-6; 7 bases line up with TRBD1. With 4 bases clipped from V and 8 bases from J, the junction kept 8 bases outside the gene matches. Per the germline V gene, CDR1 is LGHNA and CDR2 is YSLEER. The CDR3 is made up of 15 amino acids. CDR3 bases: TGCGCCAGCAGCCCCAGACAGGGAATCTATTCACCCCTCCACTTT. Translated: CASSPRQGIYSPLHF.

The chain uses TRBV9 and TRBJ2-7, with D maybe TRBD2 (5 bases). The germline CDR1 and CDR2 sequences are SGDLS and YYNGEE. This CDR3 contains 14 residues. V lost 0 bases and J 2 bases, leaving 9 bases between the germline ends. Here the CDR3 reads CASSVASGTYEQYF. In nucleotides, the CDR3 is TGTGCCAGCAGCGTAGCGTCGGGGACCTACGAGCAGTACTTC. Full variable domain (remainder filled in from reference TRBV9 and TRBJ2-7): DSGVTQTPKHLITATGQRVTLRCSPRSGDLSVYWYQQSLDQGLQFLIQYYNGEERAKGNILERFSAQQFPDLHSELNLSSLELGDSALYFCASSVASGTYEQYFGPGTRLTVT.

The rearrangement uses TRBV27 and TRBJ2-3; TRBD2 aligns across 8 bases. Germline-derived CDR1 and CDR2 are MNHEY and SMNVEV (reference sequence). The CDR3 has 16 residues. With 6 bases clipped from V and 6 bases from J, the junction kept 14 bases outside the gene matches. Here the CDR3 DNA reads TGTGCCAGCAGGGAATTCCCGGGGGGGCGGGCGGATACGCAGTATTTT. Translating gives CASREFPGGRADTQYF.

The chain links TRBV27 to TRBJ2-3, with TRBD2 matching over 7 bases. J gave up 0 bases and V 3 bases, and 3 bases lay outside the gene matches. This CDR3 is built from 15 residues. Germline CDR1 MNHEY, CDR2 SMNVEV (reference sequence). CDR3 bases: TGTGCCAGCAGTTTTCTAGCGGAGAGCACAGATACGCAGTATTTT. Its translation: CASSFLAESTDTQYF.

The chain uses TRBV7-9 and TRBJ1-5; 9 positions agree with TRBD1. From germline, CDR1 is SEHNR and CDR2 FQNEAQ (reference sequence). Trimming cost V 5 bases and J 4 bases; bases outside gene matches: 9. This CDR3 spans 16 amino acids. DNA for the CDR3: TGTGCCAGCAGCACGCAACGGACAGGGGAAAATCAGCCCCAGCATTTT. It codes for CASSTQRTGENQPQHF.

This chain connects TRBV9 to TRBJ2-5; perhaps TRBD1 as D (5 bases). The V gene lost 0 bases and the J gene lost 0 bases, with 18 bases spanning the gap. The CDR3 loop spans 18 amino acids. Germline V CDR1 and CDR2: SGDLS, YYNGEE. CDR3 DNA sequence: TGTGCCAGCAGCGTAGCCCTCTCGTCGACAGACAACCAAGAGACCCAGTACTTC. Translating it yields CASSVALSSTDNQETQYF. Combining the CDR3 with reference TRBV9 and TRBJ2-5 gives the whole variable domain DSGVTQTPKHLITATGQRVTLRCSPRSGDLSVYWYQQSLDQGLQFLIQYYNGEERAKGNILERFSAQQFPDLHSELNLSSLELGDSALYFCASSVALSSTDNQETQYFGPGTRLLVL.

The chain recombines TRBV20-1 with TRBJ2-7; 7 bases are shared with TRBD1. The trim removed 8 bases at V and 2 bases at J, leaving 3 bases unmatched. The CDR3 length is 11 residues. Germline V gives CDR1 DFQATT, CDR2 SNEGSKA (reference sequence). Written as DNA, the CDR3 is TGCAGTCCCGGACAGGCCTACGAGCAGTACGTC. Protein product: CSPGQAYEQYV.

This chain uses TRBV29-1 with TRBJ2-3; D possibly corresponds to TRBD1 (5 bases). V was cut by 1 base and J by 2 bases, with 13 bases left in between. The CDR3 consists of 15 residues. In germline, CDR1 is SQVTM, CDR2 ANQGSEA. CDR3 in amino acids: CSVEGPGRHTDTQYF. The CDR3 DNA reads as TGCAGCGTTGAAGGTCCAGGGCGCCACACAGATACGCAGTATTTT.

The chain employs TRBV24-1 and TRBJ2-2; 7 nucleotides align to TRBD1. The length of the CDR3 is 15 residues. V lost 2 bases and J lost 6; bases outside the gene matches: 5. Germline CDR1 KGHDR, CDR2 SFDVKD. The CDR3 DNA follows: TGTGCCACCAGTGATTCCTACAGGGGCGCCGGGGAGCTGTTTTTT. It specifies CATSDSYRGAGELFF.

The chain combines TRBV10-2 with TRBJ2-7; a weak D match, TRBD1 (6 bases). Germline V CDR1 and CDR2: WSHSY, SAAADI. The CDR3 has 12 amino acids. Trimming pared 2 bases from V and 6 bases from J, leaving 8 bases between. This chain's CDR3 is CASSEGGGEQYV. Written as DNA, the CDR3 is TGCGCCAGCAGTGAGGGGGGCGGCGAGCAGTACGTC.

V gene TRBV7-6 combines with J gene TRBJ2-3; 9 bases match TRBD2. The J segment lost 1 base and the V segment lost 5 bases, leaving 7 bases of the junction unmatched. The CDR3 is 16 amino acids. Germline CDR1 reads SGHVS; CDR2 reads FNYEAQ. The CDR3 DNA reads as TGTGCCAGCAGCCCTCAGACTAGCGGTGGCACAGATACGCAGTATTTT. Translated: CASSPQTSGGTDTQYF.

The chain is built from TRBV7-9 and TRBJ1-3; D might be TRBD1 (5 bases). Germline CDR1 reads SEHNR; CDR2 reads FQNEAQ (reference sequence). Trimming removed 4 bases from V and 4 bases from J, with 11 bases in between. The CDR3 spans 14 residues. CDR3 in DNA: TGTGCCAGCAGCTCAGGGTCTACAGGAAACACCATATATTTT. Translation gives CASSSGSTGNTIYF.

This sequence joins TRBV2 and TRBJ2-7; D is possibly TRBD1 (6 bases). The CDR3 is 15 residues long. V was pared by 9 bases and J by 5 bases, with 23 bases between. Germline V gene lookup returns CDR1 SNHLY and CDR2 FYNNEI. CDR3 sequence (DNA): TGTGCCAGTCGCCTGCGCATGCAGGGGTTTGACGAGCAGTACGTC. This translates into CASRLRMQGFDEQYV.

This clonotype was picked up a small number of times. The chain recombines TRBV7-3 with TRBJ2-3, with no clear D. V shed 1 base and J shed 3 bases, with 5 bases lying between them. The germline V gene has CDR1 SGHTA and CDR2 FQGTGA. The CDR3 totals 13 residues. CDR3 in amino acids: CASSLMGTDTQYF. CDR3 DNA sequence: TGTGCCAGCAGCTTAATGGGAACAGATACGCAGTATTTT.

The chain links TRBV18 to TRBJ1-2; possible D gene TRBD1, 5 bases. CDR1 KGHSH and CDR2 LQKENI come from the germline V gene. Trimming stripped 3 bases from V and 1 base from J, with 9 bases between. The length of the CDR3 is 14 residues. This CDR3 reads CASSPQGDNYGYTF. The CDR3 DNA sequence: TGTGCCAGCTCACCCCAGGGAGATAACTATGGCTACACCTTC.

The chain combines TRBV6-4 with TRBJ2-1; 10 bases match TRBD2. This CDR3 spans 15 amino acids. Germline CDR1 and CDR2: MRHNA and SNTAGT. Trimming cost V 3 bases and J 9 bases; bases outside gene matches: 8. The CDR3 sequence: CASSESASGGSEQFF. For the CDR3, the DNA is TGTGCCAGCAGTGAAAGCGCTAGCGGGGGTAGTGAGCAGTTCTTC.

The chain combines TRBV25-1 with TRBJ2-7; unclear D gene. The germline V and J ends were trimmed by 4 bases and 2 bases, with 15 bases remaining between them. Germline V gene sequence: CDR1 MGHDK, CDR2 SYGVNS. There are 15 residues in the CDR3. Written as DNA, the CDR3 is TGTGCCAGCAGTGGAAGACTGCGCCAGGCCTACGAGCAGTACTTC. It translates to CASSGRLRQAYEQYF.

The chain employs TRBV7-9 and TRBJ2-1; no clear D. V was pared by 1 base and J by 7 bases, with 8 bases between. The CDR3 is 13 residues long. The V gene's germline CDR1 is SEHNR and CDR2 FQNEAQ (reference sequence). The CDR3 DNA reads TGTGCCAGCAGCTTAGTTGGGCTAAATGAGCAGTTCTTC. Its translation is CASSLVGLNEQFF.

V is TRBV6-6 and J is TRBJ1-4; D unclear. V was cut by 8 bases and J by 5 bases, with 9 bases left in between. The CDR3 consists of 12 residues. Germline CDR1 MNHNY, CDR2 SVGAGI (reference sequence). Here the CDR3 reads CASLGRNEKLFF. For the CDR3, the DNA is TGTGCCAGCTTAGGACGGAATGAAAAACTGTTTTTT.

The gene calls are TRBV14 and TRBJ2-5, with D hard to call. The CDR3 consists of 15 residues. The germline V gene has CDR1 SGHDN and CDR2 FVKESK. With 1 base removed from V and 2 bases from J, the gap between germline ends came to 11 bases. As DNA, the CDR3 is TGTGCCAGCAGCCAAGCATCAGGAATACAAGAGACCCAGTACTTC. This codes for CASSQASGIQETQYF.

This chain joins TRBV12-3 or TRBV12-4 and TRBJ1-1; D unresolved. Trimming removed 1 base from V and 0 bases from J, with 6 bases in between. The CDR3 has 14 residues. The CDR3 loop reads CASSLGQMNTEAFF. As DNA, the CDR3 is TGTGCCAGCAGTTTAGGTCAGATGAACACTGAAGCTTTCTTT.

The CDR3 region has the DNA TGTGCCAGCAGTTTATCGGGGGGGGGTGAAGCTTTCTTT. As protein: CASSLSGGGEAFF. The chain recombines TRBV27 with TRBJ1-1; tentative D call: TRBD1 (5 bases). V lost 0 bases to trimming and J lost 7 bases, with 9 bases between them. Germline V gives CDR1 MNHEY, CDR2 SMNVEV (reference sequence). The CDR3 runs to 13 residues.

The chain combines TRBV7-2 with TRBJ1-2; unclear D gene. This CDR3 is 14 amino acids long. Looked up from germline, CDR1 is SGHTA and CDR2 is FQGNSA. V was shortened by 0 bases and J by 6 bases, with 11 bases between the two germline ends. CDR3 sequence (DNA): TGTGCCAGCAGCTTAGCGCTATCAATAGATGGCTACACCTTC. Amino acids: CASSLALSIDGYTF.